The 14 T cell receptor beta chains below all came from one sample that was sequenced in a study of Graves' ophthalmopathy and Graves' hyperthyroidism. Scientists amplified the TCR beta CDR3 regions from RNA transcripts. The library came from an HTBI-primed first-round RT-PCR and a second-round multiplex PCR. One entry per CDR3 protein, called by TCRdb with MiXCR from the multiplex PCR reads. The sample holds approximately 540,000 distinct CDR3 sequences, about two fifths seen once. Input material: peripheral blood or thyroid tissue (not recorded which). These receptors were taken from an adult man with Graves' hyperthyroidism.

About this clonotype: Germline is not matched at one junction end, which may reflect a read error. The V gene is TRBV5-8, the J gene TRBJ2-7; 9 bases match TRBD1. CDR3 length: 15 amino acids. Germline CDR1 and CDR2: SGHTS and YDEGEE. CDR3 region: CASSLDGDRAGEQYF. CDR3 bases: TGCGCCAGCAGCTTGGACGGGGACAGGGCTGGCGAGCAGTACTTC.

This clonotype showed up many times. The CDR3 here is CASNYGSYNSPLHF. DNA for the CDR3: TGTGCCAGTAATTACGGCTCCTATAATTCACCCCTCCACTTT. J is TRBJ1-6 and V is TRBV25-1; D uncertain. CDR1 MGHDK and CDR2 SYGVNS come from the germline V gene. There are 14 residues in the CDR3. V was trimmed by 9 bases and J by 0 bases, leaving 9 bases between them.

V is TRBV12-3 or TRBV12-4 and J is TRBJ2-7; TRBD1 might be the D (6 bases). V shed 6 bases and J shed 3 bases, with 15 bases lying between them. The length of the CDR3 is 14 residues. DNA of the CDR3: TGTGCCAGCAGCTTATGGGGACAACACTACGAGCAGTACTTC. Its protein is CASSLWGQHYEQYF.

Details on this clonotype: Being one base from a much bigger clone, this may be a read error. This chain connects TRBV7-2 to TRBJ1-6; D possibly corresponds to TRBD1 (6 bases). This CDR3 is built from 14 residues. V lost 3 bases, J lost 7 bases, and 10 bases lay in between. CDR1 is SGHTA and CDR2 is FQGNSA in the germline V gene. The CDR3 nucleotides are TGTGCCAGCAGCTTCAGGGGATTCAATTCACCCCTCCACTTT. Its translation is CASSFRGFNSPLHF.

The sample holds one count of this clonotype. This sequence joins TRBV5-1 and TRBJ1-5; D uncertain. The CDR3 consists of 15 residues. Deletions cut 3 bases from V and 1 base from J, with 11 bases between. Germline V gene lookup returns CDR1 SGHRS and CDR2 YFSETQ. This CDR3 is CASSSDGGSNQPQHF. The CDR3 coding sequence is TGCGCCAGCAGCTCCGACGGCGGAAGCAATCAGCCCCAGCATTTT.

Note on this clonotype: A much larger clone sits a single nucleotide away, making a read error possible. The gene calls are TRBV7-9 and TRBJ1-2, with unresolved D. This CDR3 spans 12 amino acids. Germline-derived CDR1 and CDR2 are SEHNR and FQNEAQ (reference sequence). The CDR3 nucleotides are TGTGCCAGCAGCTTCCAGAACTGTGGCTACACCTTC. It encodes CASSFQNCGYTF.

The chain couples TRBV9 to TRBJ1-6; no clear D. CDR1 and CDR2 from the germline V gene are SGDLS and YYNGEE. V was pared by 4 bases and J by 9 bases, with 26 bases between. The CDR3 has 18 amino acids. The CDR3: CASSLPWASGYGVSPLHF. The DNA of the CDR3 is TGTGCCAGCAGCTTACCTTGGGCTAGCGGGTATGGGGTTTCACCCCTCCACTTT.

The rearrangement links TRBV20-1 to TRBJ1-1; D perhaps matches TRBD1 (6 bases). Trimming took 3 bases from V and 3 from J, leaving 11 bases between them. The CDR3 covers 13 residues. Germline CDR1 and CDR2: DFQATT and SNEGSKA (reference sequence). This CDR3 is CSASLGGDTEAFF. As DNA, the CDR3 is TGCAGTGCTAGCCTCGGGGGCGACACTGAAGCTTTCTTT.

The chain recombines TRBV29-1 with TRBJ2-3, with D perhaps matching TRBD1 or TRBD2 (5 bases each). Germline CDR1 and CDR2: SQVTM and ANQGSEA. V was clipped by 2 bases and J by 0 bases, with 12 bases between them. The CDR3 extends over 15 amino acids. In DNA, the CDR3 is TGCAGCGTTGAAACCCTAGGGGACAGCACAGATACGCAGTATTTT. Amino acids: CSVETLGDSTDTQYF.

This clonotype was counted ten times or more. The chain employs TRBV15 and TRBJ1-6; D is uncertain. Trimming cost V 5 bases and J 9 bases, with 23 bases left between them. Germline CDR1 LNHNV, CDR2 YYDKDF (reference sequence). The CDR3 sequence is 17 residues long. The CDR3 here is CATSSYRLTEKGSPLHF. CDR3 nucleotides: TGTGCCACCAGCTCTTACCGCCTGACTGAGAAGGGTTCACCCCTCCACTTT.

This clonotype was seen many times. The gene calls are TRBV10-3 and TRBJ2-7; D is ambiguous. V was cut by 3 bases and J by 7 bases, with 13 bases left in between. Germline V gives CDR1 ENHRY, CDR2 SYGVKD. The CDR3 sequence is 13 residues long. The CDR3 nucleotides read TGTGCCATCAGTGATGGTCTAGGTGAGGAGCAGTACTTC. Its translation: CAISDGLGEEQYF.

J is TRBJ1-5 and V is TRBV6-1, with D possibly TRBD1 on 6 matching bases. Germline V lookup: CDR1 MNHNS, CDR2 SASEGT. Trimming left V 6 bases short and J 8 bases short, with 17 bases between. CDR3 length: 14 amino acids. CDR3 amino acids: CASRSTGYYEPQHF. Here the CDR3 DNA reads TGTGCCAGCAGATCTACAGGGTACTATGAGCCCCAGCATTTT.

CDR3 loop: CASSPPNQLARGTDTQYF. For the CDR3, the DNA is TGTGCCAGCAGCCCACCGAACCAACTAGCCAGGGGCACAGATACGCAGTATTTT. V and J are TRBV12-3 or TRBV12-4 and TRBJ2-3; perhaps TRBD2 as D (6 bases). CDR3 length: 18 amino acids. V shed 6 bases and J shed 1 base, with 23 bases lying between them.

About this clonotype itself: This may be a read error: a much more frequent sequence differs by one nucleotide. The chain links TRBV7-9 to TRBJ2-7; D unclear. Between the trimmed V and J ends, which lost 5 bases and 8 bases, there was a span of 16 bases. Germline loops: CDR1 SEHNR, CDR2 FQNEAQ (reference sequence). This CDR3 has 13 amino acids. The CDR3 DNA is TGTGCCAGCAGCCTCGGAACTTCTAACAAGCAGTACTTC. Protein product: CASSLGTSNKQYF.